Described below is a single TCR beta chain sequence and its context. Authors' data handling: By means of reference gene primer amplification, nucleated cell counts were estimated. Profiling relied on immunoSEQ multiplex PCR, and the TCRdb table lists in-frame clones only, not all of them. That table is the source of V, J and clone size, and D and trimming were worked out from the DNA. The table shows around 270,000 clones, with 85% to 90% occurring only once. The sample originates from a study of blood T cell repertoires in COVID-19. In the study overall: T cells, B-cell-depleted T cells, or PBMCs supplied cDNA or gDNA.

This CDR3 is built from 14 residues. Deletions cut 0 bases from V and 6 bases from J, with 9 bases between. CDR1 is SGHTA and CDR2 is FQGNSA in the germline V gene. The TCR comes from a man aged 35 to 55 with acute or convalescent COVID-19. This rearrangement joins TRBV7-2 to TRBJ2-1; D not resolved. Input material: peripheral blood. This CDR3 is CASSLALWLNEQFF. CDR3 bases: TGTGCCAGCAGCTTAGCTCTTTGGCTCAATGAGCAGTTCTTC.